The clone carrying this TCR beta chain appeared a few times. Authors' processing steps: Amplification of reference gene primers was used by the study to estimate nucleated cell counts. TCRdb keeps only in-frame clones here, not all; method: immunoSEQ multiplex PCR. D and trimming come from the DNA, and the V and J calls and clone size come from that table. The data contain about 350,000 clones, roughly 89% of them singletons. This sample is part of a study of blood T cell repertoires in COVID-19. Study-wide background: The study drew acute and convalescent COVID-19 samples from the United States, Italy and Spain. In each case, the material was cDNA or gDNA derived from T cells, B-cell-depleted T cells, or PBMCs.

Enrolled during active infection, Seattle patients were then followed longitudinally. The sequencing sample was made of peripheral blood. This TCR was sampled from a woman aged 55 to 70 with COVID-19, enrolled during active disease.

The CDR3 DNA follows: TGTGCCAGCAGTTACTTGAGCGGGGACTCTGGAAACACCATATATTTT. Amino acids: CASSYLSGDSGNTIYF. This sequence joins TRBV6-2 or TRBV6-3 and TRBJ1-3, with unresolved D. V was pared by 1 base and J by 0 bases, with 10 bases between. This CDR3 comprises 16 residues. Germline V gene data show CDR1 as MNHEY and CDR2 as SVGEGT.